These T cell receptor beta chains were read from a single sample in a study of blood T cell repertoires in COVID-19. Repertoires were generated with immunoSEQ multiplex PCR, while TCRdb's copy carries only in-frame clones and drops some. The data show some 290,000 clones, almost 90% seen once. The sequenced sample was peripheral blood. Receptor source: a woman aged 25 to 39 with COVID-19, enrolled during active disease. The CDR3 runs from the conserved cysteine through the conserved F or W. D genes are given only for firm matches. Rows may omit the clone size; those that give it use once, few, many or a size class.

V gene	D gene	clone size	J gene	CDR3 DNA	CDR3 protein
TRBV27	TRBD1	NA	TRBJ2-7	TGTGCCAGCAGTTTAAGGGGGACCCCCACAGGGGTCTACGAGCAGTACTTC	CASSLRGTPTGVYEQYF
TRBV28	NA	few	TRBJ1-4	TGTGCCAGCAGTTTTCAGGGAGGTCTGTTTTTT	CASSFQGGLFF
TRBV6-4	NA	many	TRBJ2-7	TGTGCCAGCAGTGACTCAGCGACCTCCTACGAGCAGTACTTC	CASSDSATSYEQYF
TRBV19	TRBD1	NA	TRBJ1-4	TGTGCCAGTAGTCCCCGGGACAGGGTATATGAAAAACTGTTTTTT	CASSPRDRVYEKLFF
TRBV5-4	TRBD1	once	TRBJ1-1	TGTGCCAGCAGCTTGGAGGACAGGAGGAACACTGAAGCTTTCTTT	CASSLEDRRNTEAFF
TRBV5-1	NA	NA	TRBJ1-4	TGCGCCAGCAGCTTGGGGACACCCGGGAATGAAAAACTGTTTTTT	CASSLGTPGNEKLFF
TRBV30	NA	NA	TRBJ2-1	TGTGCCTGGAGTGTCGCCCAGTACAATGAGCAGTTCTTC	CAWSVAQYNEQFF
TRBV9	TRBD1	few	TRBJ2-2	TGTGCCAGCAGCCTGGACAGGGGTGTTAGCACCGGGGAGCTGTTTTTT	CASSLDRGVSTGELFF
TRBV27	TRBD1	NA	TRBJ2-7	TGTGCCAGCAAAAGATATAGGACAGGGGACAATTGGGTGCAGTACTTC	CASKRYRTGDNWVQYF
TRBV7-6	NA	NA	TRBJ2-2	TGTGCCAGCAGCTTAGCGTCTAGCGCAACCGGGGAGCTGTTTTTT	CASSLASSATGELFF
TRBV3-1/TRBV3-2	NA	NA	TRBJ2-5	TGTGCCAGCAGCCAATACCGGGACTGGTTACAAGAGACCCAGTACTTC	CASSQYRDWLQETQYF
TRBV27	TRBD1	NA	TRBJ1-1	TGTGCCAGCAGTGGGACAGACTCATACACTGAAGCTTTCTTT	CASSGTDSYTEAFF
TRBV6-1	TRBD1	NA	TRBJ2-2	TGTGCCAGCAGTTGGGACAGGGAGAACACCGGGGAGCTGTTTTTT	CASSWDRENTGELFF
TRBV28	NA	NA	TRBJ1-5	TGTGCCAGGGGGAGGCGTGGTTCGAGCAATCAGCCCCAGCATTTT	CARGRRGSSNQPQHF
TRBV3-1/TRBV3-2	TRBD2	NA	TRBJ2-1	TGTGCCAGCAGCCACGTTAGCGGGAACAATGAGCAGTTCTTC	CASSHVSGNNEQFF
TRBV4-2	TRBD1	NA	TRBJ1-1	TGTGCCAGCAGCCAATATAACAGGGGAGGCACTGAAGCTTTCTTT	CASSQYNRGGTEAFF
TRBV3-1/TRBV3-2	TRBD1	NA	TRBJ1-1	TGTGCCAGCGGACAGGGGGGAGGGACTGAAGCTTTCTTT	CASGQGGGTEAFF
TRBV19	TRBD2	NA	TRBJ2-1	TGTGCCAGTAGTATGCCCGGGAGGCACAATGAGCAGTTCTTC	CASSMPGRHNEQFF
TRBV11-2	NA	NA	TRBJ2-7	TGTGCCAGCAGCCCACAGGGTATTCTCTCCTACGAGCAGTACTTC	CASSPQGILSYEQYF
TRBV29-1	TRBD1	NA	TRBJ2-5	TGCAGCGTTATTGACAGGGGGGAGACCCAGTACTTC	CSVIDRGETQYF
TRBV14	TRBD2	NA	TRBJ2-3	TGTGCCAGCAGCCAAGAACTTAGCGGGAGGGCCGCAGATACGCAGTATTTT	CASSQELSGRAADTQYF
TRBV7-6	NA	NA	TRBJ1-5	TGTGCCAGCAGCTTAGACGGGGGGGGTAGCAATCAGCCCCAGCATTTT	CASSLDGGGSNQPQHF
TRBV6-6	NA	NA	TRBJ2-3	TGTGCCACCGAGGTTGGACAGCCAGGGACAGATACGCAGTATTTT	CATEVGQPGTDTQYF
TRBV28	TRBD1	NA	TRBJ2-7	TGTGCCAGCAGTTCCCCCCCGGACAGGGGGGACGAGCAGTACTTC	CASSSPPDRGDEQYF
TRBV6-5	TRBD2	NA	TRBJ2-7	TGTGCCAGCAGAGACCAAAGCGGGAGCTACGAGCAGTACTTC	CASRDQSGSYEQYF
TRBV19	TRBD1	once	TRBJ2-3	TGTGCCAGTAGAGAGACAGGGAGCACAGATACGCAGTATTTT	CASRETGSTDTQYF
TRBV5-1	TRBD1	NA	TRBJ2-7	TGCGCCAGCAGCTTGAGGGACAGGGCCTACGAGCAGTACTTC	CASSLRDRAYEQYF